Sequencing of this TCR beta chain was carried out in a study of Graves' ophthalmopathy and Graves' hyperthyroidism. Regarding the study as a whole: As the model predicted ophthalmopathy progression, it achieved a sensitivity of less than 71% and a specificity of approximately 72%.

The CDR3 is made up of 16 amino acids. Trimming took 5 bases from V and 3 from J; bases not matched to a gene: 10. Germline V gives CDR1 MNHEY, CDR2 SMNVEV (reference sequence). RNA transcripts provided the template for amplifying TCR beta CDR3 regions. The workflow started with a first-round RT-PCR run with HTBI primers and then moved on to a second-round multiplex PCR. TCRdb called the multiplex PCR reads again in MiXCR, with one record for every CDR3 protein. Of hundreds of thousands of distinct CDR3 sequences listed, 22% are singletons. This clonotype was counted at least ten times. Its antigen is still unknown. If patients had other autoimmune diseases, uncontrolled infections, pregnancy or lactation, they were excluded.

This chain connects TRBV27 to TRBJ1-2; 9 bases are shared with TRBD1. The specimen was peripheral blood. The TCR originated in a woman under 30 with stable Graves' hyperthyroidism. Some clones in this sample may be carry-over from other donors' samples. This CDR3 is CASSKPGQGYHYGYTF. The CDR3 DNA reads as TGTGCCAGCAGTAAACCGGGACAGGGATACCACTATGGCTACACCTTC.